The following is a T cell receptor (beta chain) sequence with its context. Its antigen is currently unknown. Here immunoSEQ multiplex PCR was the method, and the copy in TCRdb shows in-frame clones only, minus some. This sample has tens of thousands of clones, with approximately 89% found just once. This record comes from a study of T cell responses to AZD1222 COVID-19 vaccine. Background on the study: Second-dose groups at about 4 or about 12 weeks were pooled. Findings and caveats of the study: With dominance at 160-218 and 743-854, vaccine-associated CD4 TCRs spanned spike. Per reports, nearly half of all spike-specific TCRs target regions that are unmutated in variants.

V lost 6 bases and J lost 1, with 13 bases in between. The CDR3 consists of 15 residues. From germline, CDR1 is SNHLY and CDR2 FYNNEI. The source material was peripheral blood, sampled on day 0 of AZD1222 vaccination. The TCR was taken from an adult in good health. The J gene is TRBJ1-5, the V gene TRBV2; D is uncertain. The CDR3 loop reads CASRPFGRSNQPQHF. In DNA form, the CDR3 reads TGTGCCAGCAGACCTTTTGGAAGAAGCAATCAGCCCCAGCATTTT.